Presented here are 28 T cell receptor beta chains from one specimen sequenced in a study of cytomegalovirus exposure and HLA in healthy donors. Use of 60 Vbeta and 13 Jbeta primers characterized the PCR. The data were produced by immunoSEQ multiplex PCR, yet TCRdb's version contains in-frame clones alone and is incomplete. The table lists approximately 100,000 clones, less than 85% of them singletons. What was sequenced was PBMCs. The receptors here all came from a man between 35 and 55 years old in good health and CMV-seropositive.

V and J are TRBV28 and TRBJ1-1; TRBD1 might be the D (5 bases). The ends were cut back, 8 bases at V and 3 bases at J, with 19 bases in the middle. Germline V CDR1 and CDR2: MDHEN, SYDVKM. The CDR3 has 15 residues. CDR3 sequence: CASPAPGGSDTEAFF. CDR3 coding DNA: TGTGCCAGCCCTGCGCCGGGGGGGAGCGACACTGAAGCTTTCTTT.

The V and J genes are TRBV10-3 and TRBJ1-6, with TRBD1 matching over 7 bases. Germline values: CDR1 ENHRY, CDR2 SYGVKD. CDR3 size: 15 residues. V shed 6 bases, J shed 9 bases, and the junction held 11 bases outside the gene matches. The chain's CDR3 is CAISRDSINGSPLHF. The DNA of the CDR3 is TGTGCCATCAGCCGGGACAGCATAAACGGTTCACCCCTCCACTTT.

The chain's CDR3 is CAIRGDRVNSPLHF. CDR3 nucleotides: TGTGCCATCAGGGGGGACAGGGTGAATTCACCCCTCCACTTT. V gene TRBV10-3 combines with J gene TRBJ1-6; the match to TRBD1 covers 9 bases. The trim removed 6 bases at V and 7 bases at J, leaving 4 bases unmatched. The CDR3 runs to 14 residues. Germline V gives CDR1 ENHRY, CDR2 SYGVKD.

The CDR3 coding sequence is TGTGCCAGCAGTAAAGGACTAGCGGGAGGGAGGGGCCAAGAGACCCAGTACTTC. Protein sequence: CASSKGLAGGRGQETQYF. V gene TRBV27 combines with J gene TRBJ2-5, with 15 bases aligning to TRBD2. CDR3 length equals 18 residues. V trimming: 5 bases; J trimming: 1 base; junction bases outside the gene matches: 8. CDR1 and CDR2 from the germline V gene are MNHEY and SMNVEV (reference sequence).

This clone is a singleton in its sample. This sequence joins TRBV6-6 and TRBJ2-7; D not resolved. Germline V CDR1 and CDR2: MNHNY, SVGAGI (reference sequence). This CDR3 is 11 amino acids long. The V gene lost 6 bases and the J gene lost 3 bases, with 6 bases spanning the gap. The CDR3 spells CASSPNYEQYF. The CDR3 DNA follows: TGTGCCAGCAGCCCCAACTACGAGCAGTACTTC.

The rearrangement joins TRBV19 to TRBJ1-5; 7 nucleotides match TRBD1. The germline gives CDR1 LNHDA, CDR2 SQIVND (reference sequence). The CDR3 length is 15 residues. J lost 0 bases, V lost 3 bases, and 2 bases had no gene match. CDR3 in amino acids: CASSMGTVSNQPQHF. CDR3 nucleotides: TGTGCCAGTAGTATGGGGACAGTTAGCAATCAGCCCCAGCATTTT.

The CDR3 coding sequence is TGTGCCAGCAGCTTAGAACCGGGTGGCTATGGCTACACCTTC. Amino acids: CASSLEPGGYGYTF. The chain employs TRBV7-8 and TRBJ1-2, with D uncertain. Germline V gene data show CDR1 as SGHVS and CDR2 as FQNEAQ. V lost 1 base and J lost 4, with 10 bases in between. The CDR3 spans 14 residues.

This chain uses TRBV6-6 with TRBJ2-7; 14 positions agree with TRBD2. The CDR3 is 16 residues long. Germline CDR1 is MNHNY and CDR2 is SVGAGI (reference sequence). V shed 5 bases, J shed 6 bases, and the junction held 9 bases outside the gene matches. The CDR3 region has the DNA TGTGCCAGCAGTACCGGGGGGACTAGCGGGAGCGGCGAGCAGTACTTC. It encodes CASSTGGTSGSGEQYF.

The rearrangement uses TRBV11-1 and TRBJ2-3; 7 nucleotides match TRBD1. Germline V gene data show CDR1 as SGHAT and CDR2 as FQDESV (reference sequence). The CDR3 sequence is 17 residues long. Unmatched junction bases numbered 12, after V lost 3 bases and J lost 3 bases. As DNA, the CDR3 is TGTGCCAGCAGCTTCCTAACAGGGGCTTCCCCGACAGATACGCAGTATTTT. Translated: CASSFLTGASPTDTQYF.

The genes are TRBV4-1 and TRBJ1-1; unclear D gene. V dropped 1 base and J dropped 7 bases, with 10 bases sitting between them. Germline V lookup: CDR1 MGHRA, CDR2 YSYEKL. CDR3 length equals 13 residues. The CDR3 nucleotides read TGCGCCAGCAGCCAAGGTCTGGCAGGTGAAGCTTTCTTT. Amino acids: CASSQGLAGEAFF.

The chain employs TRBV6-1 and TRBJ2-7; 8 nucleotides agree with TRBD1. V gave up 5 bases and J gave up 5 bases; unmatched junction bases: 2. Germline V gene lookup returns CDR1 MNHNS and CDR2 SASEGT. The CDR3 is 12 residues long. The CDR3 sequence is CASSWTGNEQYF. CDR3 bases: TGTGCCAGCAGTTGGACAGGGAACGAGCAGTACTTC.

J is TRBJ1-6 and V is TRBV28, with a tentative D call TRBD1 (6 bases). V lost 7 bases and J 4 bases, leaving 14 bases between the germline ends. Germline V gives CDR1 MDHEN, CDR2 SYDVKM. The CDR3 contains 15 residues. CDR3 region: CASKLDRAYNSPLHF. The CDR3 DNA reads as TGTGCCAGCAAACTGGACAGAGCGTATAATTCACCCCTCCACTTT.

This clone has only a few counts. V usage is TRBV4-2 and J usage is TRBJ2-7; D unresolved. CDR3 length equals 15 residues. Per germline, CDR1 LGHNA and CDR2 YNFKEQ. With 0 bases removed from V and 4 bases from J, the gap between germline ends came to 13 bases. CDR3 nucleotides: TGTGCCAGCAGCCAAGAGCCCCGGCAGGTGTACGAGCAGTACTTC. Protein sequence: CASSQEPRQVYEQYF.

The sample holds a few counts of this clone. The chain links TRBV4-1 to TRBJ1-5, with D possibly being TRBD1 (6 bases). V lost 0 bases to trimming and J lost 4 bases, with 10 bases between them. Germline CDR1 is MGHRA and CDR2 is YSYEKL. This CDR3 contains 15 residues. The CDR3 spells CASSQEVDRNQPQHF. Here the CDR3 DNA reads TGCGCCAGCAGCCAAGAGGTTGACAGGAATCAGCCCCAGCATTTT.

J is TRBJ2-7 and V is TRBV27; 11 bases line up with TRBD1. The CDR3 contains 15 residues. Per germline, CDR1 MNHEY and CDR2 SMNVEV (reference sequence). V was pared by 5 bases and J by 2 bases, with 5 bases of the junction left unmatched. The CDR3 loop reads CASSIGTGGAYEQYF. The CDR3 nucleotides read TGTGCCAGCAGTATTGGGACAGGGGGAGCCTACGAGCAGTACTTC.

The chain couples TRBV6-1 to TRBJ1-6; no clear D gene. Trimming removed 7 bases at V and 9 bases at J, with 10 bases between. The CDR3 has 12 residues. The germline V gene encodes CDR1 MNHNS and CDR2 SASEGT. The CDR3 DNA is TGTGCCAGCAAAACTACCGGTTCACCCCTCCACTTT. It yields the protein CASKTTGSPLHF.

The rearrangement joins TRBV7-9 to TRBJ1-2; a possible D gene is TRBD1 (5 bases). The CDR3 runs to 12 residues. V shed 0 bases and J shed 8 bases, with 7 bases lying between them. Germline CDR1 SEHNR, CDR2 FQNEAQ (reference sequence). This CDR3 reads CASSLATDGYTF. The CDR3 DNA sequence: TGTGCCAGCAGCTTAGCGACAGACGGCTACACCTTC.

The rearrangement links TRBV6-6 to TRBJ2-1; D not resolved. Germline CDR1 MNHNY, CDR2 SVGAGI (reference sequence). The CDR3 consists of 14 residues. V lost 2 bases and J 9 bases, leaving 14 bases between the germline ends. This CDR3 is CASSYDLVRGEQFF. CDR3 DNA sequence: TGTGCCAGCAGTTACGATCTAGTACGAGGTGAGCAGTTCTTC.

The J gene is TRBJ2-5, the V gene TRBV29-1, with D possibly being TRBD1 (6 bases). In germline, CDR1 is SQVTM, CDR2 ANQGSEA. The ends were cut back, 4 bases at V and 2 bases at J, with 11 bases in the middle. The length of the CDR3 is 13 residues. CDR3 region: CSVVHRVQETQYF. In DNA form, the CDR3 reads TGCAGCGTTGTTCACAGGGTTCAAGAGACCCAGTACTTC.

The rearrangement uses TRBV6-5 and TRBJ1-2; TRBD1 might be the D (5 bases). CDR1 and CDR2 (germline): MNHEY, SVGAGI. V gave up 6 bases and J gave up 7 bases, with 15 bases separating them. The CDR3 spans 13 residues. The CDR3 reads CASSPGRGGGYTF. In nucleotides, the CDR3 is TGTGCCAGCAGCCCCGGCCGCGGGGGTGGCTACACCTTC.

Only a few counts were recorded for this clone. The CDR3 bases are TGTGCCAGCAGTTTAGGTCAGGGGGGAGCCTACGAGCAGTACTTC. It is translated as CASSLGQGGAYEQYF. This rearrangement joins TRBV28 to TRBJ2-7, with D possibly TRBD1 on 7 matching bases. CDR3 length: 15 amino acids. The germline gives CDR1 MDHEN, CDR2 SYDVKM. V lost 2 bases and J lost 2, with 13 bases in between.

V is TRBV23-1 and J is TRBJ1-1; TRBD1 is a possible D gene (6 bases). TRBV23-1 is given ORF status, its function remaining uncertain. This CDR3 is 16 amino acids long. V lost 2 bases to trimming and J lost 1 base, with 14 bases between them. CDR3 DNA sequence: TGCGCCAGCAGTCAAACCAAGGGGGTGGAGAACACTGAAGCTTTCTTT. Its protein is CASSQTKGVENTEAFF.

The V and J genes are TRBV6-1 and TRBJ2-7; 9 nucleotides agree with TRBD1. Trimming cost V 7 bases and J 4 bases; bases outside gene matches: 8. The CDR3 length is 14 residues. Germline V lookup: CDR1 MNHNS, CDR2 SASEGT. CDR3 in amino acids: CASTSSTGGYEQYF. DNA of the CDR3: TGTGCCAGCACCTCGTCGACAGGGGGTTACGAGCAGTACTTC.

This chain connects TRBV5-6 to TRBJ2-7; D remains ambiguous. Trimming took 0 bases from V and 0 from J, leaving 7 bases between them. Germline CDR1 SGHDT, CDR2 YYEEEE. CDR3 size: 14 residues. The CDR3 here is CASSLALSSYEQYF. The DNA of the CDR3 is TGTGCCAGCAGCTTGGCCCTTAGCTCCTACGAGCAGTACTTC. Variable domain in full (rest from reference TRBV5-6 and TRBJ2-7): DAGVTQSPTHLIKTRGQQVTLRCSPKSGHDTVSWYQQALGQGPQFIFQYYEEEERQRGNFPDRFSGHQFPNYSSELNVNALLLGDSALYLCASSLALSSYEQYFGPGTRLTVT.

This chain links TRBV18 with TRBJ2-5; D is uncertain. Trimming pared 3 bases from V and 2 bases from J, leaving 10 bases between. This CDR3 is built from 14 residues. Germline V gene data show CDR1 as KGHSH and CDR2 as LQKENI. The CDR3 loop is CASSPIPLQETQYF. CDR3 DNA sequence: TGTGCCAGCTCACCCATACCACTACAAGAGACCCAGTACTTC.

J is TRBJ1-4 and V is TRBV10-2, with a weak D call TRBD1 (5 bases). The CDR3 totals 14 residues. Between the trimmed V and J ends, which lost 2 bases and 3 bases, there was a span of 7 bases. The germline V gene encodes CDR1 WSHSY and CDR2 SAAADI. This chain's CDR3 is CASSEGGANEKLFF. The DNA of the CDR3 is TGCGCCAGCAGTGAGGGGGGGGCTAATGAAAAACTGTTTTTT.

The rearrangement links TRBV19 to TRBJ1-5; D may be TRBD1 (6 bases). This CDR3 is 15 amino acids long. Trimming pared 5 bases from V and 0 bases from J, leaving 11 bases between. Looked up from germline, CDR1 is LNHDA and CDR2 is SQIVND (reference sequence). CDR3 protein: CASSARGYSNQPQHF. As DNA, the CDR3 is TGTGCCAGTAGTGCCAGGGGATATAGCAATCAGCCCCAGCATTTT.

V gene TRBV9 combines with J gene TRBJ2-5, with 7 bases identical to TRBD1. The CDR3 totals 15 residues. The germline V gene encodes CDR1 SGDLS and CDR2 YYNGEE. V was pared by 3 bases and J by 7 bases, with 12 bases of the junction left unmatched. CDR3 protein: CASSASTGVWVTQYF. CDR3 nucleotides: TGTGCCAGCAGCGCGTCCACAGGGGTTTGGGTGACCCAGTACTTC.